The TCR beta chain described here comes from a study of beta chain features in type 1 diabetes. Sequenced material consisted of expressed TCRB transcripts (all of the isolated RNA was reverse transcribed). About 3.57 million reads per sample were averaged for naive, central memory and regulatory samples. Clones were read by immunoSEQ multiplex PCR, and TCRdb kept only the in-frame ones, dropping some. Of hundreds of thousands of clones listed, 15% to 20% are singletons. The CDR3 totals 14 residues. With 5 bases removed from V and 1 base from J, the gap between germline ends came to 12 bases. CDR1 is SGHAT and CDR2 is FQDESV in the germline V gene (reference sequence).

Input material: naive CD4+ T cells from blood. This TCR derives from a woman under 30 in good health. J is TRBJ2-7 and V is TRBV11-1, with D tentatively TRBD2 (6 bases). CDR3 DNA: TGTGCCAGCAGCCGGGACTCGACATCCTACGAGCAGTACTTC. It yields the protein CASSRDSTSYEQYF.